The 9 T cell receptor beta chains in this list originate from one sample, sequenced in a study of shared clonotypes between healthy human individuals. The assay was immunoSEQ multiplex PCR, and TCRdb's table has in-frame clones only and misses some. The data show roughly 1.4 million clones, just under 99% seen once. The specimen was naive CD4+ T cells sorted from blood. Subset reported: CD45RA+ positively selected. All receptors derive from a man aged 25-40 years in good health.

The DNA of the CDR3 is TGTGCCATCAGCCGCACTAGCGGGGAGGACAATGAGCAGTTCTTC. Translated: CAISRTSGEDNEQFF. The rearrangement links TRBV10-3 to TRBJ2-1, with 10 positions matching TRBD2. Germline V gene data show CDR1 as ENHRY and CDR2 as SYGVKD. Losses at the gene ends were 6 bases for V and 5 bases for J; bases not matched to a gene: 7. This CDR3 has 15 residues.

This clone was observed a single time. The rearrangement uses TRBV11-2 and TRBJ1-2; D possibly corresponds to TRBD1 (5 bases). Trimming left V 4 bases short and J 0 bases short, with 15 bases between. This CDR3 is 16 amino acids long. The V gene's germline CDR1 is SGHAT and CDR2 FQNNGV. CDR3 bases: TGTGCCAGCAGCTCCTGGGGGGGTCCAGCTAACTATGGCTACACCTTC. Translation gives CASSSWGGPANYGYTF. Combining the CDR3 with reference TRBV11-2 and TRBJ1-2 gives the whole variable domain EAGVAQSPRYKIIEKRQSVAFWCNPISGHATLYWYQQILGQGPKLLIQFQNNGVVDDSQLPKDRFSAERLKGVDSTLKIQPAKLEDSAVYLCASSSWGGPANYGYTFGSGTRLTVV.

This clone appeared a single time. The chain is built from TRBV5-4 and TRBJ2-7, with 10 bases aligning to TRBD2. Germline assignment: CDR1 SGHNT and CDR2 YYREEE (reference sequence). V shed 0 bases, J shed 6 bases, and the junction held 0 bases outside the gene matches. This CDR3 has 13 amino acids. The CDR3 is CASSLASGGEQYF. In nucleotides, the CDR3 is TGTGCCAGCAGCTTGGCTAGCGGGGGCGAGCAGTACTTC. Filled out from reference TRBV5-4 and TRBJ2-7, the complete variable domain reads ETGVTQSPTHLIKTRGQQVTLRCSSQSGHNTVSWYQQALGQGPQFIFQYYREEENGRGNFPPRFSGLQFPNYSSELNVNALELDDSALYLCASSLASGGEQYFGPGTRLTVT.

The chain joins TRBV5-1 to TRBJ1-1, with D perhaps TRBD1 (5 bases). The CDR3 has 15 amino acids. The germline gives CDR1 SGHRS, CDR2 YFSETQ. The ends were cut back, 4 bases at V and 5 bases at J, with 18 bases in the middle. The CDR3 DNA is TGCGCCAGCAGCATGCAATCCCAGGGCCAGACTGAAGCTTTCTTT. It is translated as CASSMQSQGQTEAFF.

The CDR3 DNA reads as TGTGCCACCAGAACTAGCGGGCTTAAGGATAGGGATACGCAGTATTTT. Translating gives CATRTSGLKDRDTQYF. This chain joins TRBV15 and TRBJ2-3; 9 nucleotides line up with TRBD2. V lost 6 bases to trimming and J lost 6 bases; unmatched junction nucleotides: 13. Germline lookup yields CDR1 LNHNV and CDR2 YYDKDF (reference sequence). The length of the CDR3 is 16 residues.

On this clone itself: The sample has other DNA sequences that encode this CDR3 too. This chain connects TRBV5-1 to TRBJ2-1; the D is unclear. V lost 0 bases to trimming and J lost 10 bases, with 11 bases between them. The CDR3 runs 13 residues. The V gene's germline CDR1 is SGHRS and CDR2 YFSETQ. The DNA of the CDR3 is TGCGCCAGCAGCTTGGCCGGTAGGAGCGAGCAGTTCTTC. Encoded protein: CASSLAGRSEQFF. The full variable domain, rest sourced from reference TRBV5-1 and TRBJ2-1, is KAGVTQTPRYLIKTRGQQVTLSCSPISGHRSVSWYQQTPGQGLQFLFEYFSETQRNKGNFPGRFSGRQFSNSRSEMNVSTLELGDSALYLCASSLAGRSEQFFGPGTRLTVL.

CDR3 protein: CASSSGTGLAGGRYNEQFF. The CDR3 coding sequence is TGTGCCAGCAGCTCCGGCACGGGACTAGCGGGAGGGCGTTACAATGAGCAGTTCTTC. The gene calls are TRBV9 and TRBJ2-1; 16 nucleotides align to TRBD2. Germline V gives CDR1 SGDLS, CDR2 YYNGEE. V lost 4 bases, J lost 4 bases, and 11 bases stayed unmatched. This CDR3 is 19 amino acids long.

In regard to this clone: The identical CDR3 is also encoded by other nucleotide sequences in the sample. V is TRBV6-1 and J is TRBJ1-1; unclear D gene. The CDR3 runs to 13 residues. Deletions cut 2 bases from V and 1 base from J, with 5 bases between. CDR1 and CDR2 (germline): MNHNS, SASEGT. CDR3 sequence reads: CASSELRNTEAFF. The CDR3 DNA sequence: TGTGCCAGCAGTGAATTAAGGAACACTGAAGCTTTCTTT.

CDR3 coding DNA: TGTGCCAGCAGTTTAAGGCTATCTGCGATGATGTACGAGCAGTACTTC. Residues: CASSLRLSAMMYEQYF. The chain links TRBV28 to TRBJ2-7, with D uncertain. The germline V gene encodes CDR1 MDHEN and CDR2 SYDVKM. This CDR3 comprises 16 residues. Trimming left V 2 bases short and J 4 bases short, with 18 bases between.